This is a list of T cell receptor beta chains from one sample in a study of shared clonotypes between healthy human individuals. Measured with immunoSEQ multiplex PCR; TCRdb has only the in-frame clones, and not every one. The sample has 300,000 to 400,000 clones; around 70% are singletons. Specimen: memory CD4+ T cells sorted from blood. The source is a young man in good health. Both conserved end residues are part of each CDR3. A D gene is named only where the DNA matches it firmly. Not every row has a clone size; where given, it reads once, few, many or a size class.

clone_size,d_call,j_call,cdr3_length,v_call,cdr3_aa,cdr3_nt
many,TRBD2,TRBJ2-2,19,TRBV28,CASRPLKGSGSINTGELFF,TGTGCCAGCAGACCTTTAAAGGGTAGCGGGAGTATCAACACCGGGGAGCTGTTTTTT
few,.,TRBJ2-3,13,TRBV4-1,CASSLLVGDTQYF,TGCGCCAGCAGTCTCCTCGTGGGAGATACGCAGTATTTT
few,TRBD1,TRBJ2-1,17,TRBV4-1,CASSQVKGQGAFNEQFF,TGCGCCAGCAGCCAAGTAAAAGGGCAGGGGGCGTTTAATGAGCAGTTCTTC
many,.,TRBJ1-3,16,TRBV28,CASSLFAGASGNTIYF,TGTGCCAGCAGTTTATTTGCCGGGGCCTCTGGAAACACCATATATTTT
.,.,TRBJ1-2,14,TRBV28,CASSLPGSGYGYTF,TGTGCCAGCAGTTTACCAGGGAGCGGCTATGGCTACACCTTC
.,.,TRBJ2-2,15,TRBV27,CASSFYGSRTGELFF,TGTGCCAGCAGTTTCTACGGGAGTAGGACCGGGGAGCTGTTTTTT
.,.,TRBJ1-5,13,TRBV10-1,CASSGQENQPQHF,TGCGCCAGCAGTGGACAGGAAAATCAGCCCCAGCATTTT
few,TRBD2,TRBJ2-5,12,TRBV29-1,CSGRLAEETQYF,TGCAGCGGCCGACTAGCGGAAGAGACCCAGTACTTC
large,TRBD1,TRBJ2-5,15,TRBV29-1,CSVEMDRGRTETQYF,TGCAGCGTTGAAATGGACAGGGGGCGCACAGAGACCCAGTACTTC
once,TRBD2,TRBJ2-6,16,TRBV13,CASSLGGGTGANVLTF,TGTGCCAGCAGCTTAGGGGGAGGGACTGGGGCCAACGTCCTGACTTTC
.,TRBD2,TRBJ2-3,15,TRBV5-1,CASRTSGSSTDTQYF,TGCGCCAGCAGGACTAGCGGGAGTAGCACAGATACGCAGTATTTT
.,.,TRBJ2-1,14,TRBV30,CAWGGKLQSNEQFF,TGTGCCTGGGGGGGGAAATTACAGTCCAATGAGCAGTTCTTC
.,.,TRBJ2-7,11,TRBV28,CAIGQSYEQYF,TGTGCCATCGGCCAGTCCTACGAGCAGTACTTC
.,TRBD1,TRBJ2-2,15,TRBV11-2,CASSLVRGRLGELFF,TGTGCCAGCAGCTTAGTCAGGGGGCGCCTCGGGGAGCTGTTTTTT
.,.,TRBJ2-3,16,TRBV7-2,CASSPERRRYTDTQYF,TGTGCCAGCAGCCCGGAGCGGAGACGATACACAGATACGCAGTATTTT
.,.,TRBJ2-5,19,TRBV4-1,CASSQDVALKTGNQETQYF,TGCGCCAGCAGCCAAGATGTGGCCTTAAAAACGGGAAACCAAGAGACCCAGTACTTC
.,.,TRBJ2-1,13,TRBV29-1,CSVDPQSLNEQFF,TGCAGCGTTGACCCCCAAAGTTTGAATGAGCAGTTCTTC
few,TRBD1,TRBJ2-7,15,TRBV23-1,CASSQTGTGLSEQYF,TGCGCCAGCAGTCAAACCGGGACAGGGCTCTCCGAGCAGTACTTC
.,TRBD2,TRBJ2-3,18,TRBV11-2,CASSGTGRLAGMVDTQYF,TGTGCCAGCAGTGGGACAGGGCGACTAGCGGGAATGGTAGATACGCAGTATTTT
once,.,TRBJ1-2,11,TRBV19,CASSLGFGYTF,TGTGCCAGTAGTTTAGGGTTTGGCTACACCTTC
.,.,TRBJ2-3,17,TRBV7-2,CASSRYGQSWRTDTQYF,TGTGCCAGCAGCCGATACGGACAGAGCTGGCGCACAGATACGCAGTATTTT
.,.,TRBJ1-2,11,TRBV7-9,CASSLPRGYTF,TGTGCCAGCAGCCTCCCCAGGGGCTACACCTTC
.,TRBD2,TRBJ2-7,16,TRBV18,CASSSTISGSSYEQYF,TGTGCCAGCTCAAGCACCATTAGCGGGAGCTCCTACGAGCAGTACTTC
.,TRBD2,TRBJ2-7,16,TRBV11-3,CASSLMGLAGVDEQYF,TGTGCCAGCAGCTTAATGGGACTAGCGGGAGTCGACGAGCAGTACTTC
.,TRBD2,TRBJ2-7,14,TRBV6-5,CASSSSGRVIGQYF,TGTGCCAGCAGTTCGAGCGGGAGAGTCATAGGGCAGTACTTC
.,TRBD1,TRBJ1-1,13,TRBV10-3,CAIRVTGDTEAFF,TGTGCCATCAGGGTGACAGGGGACACTGAAGCTTTCTTT
few,TRBD1,TRBJ2-7,11,TRBV29-1,CSAGTVYEQYF,TGCAGCGCCGGGACAGTTTACGAGCAGTACTTC
.,.,TRBJ2-7,13,TRBV5-4,CASSGGLFYEQYF,TGTGCCAGCAGCGGGGGGCTTTTCTACGAGCAGTACTTC
.,TRBD1,TRBJ1-1,13,TRBV6-5,CASSYKGAFEAFF,TGTGCCAGCAGTTACAAGGGGGCGTTTGAAGCTTTCTTT
.,TRBD1,TRBJ1-1,16,TRBV19,CASSIGQGAGGTEAFF,TGTGCCAGTAGTATCGGACAGGGGGCGGGAGGCACTGAAGCTTTCTTT
.,.,TRBJ2-5,16,TRBV28,CASSSPGVAALETQYF,TGTGCCAGCAGTTCCCCCGGGGTAGCCGCGCTTGAGACCCAGTACTTC
.,.,TRBJ2-3,13,TRBV5-5,CASVTLGGGTQYF,TGTGCCAGCGTAACACTAGGAGGTGGCACGCAGTATTTT
.,.,TRBJ2-1,14,TRBV28,CASSGDQAANEQFF,TGTGCCAGCAGTGGGGACCAGGCCGCCAATGAGCAGTTCTTC
once,.,TRBJ1-2,13,TRBV2,CASSENDEGGYTF,TGTGCCAGCAGTGAGAACGATGAGGGGGGCTACACCTTC
many,.,TRBJ1-5,15,TRBV6-1,CASSEGAGLNQPQHF,TGTGCCAGCAGTGAAGGGGCAGGGCTCAATCAGCCCCAGCATTTT
.,.,TRBJ1-5,12,TRBV19,CATGERGAPQHF,TGTGCCACTGGGGAGCGGGGTGCGCCCCAGCATTTT
.,TRBD2,TRBJ2-2,19,TRBV5-4,CASSLGTSGTRPGTGELFF,TGTGCCAGCAGCCTTGGGACTAGCGGGACCCGACCGGGCACCGGGGAGCTGTTTTTT
.,TRBD1,TRBJ1-5,15,TRBV10-3,CATNTGDGSNQPQHF,TGTGCCACCAATACAGGGGATGGTAGCAATCAGCCCCAGCATTTT
.,.,TRBJ1-5,13,TRBV18,CASSPQLNQPQHF,TGTGCCAGCTCACCCCAGTTAAATCAGCCCCAGCATTTT
once,.,TRBJ2-3,16,TRBV27,CASSLRWAGRPDTQYF,TGTGCCAGCAGTTTACGGTGGGCGGGACGTCCAGATACGCAGTATTTT
.,.,TRBJ2-7,14,TRBV27,CASSHWGDTYEQYF,TGTGCCAGCAGTCATTGGGGGGATACCTACGAGCAGTACTTC
.,.,TRBJ2-3,12,TRBV6-1,CASSASYNTQYF,TGTGCCAGCAGTGCGTCTTACAATACGCAGTATTTT
.,.,TRBJ1-5,16,TRBV7-8,CASSLASGARVQPQHF,TGTGCCAGCAGCTTAGCATCCGGGGCACGGGTTCAGCCCCAGCATTTT
.,.,TRBJ1-1,14,TRBV7-6,CASSARTMNTEAFF,TGTGCCAGCAGCGCCCGCACCATGAACACTGAAGCTTTCTTT
.,.,TRBJ2-7,16,TRBV19,CASSISRGIGSYEQYF,TGTGCCAGTAGTATCAGCCGGGGGATTGGGTCCTACGAGCAGTACTTC
.,.,TRBJ2-3,14,TRBV18,CASSPLQAQDTQYF,TGTGCCAGCTCACCACTCCAGGCACAAGATACGCAGTATTTT
.,TRBD2,TRBJ2-7,14,TRBV18,CAGSERGSSYEQYF,TGTGCCGGGTCGGAGCGGGGGAGCTCCTACGAGCAGTACTTC
.,.,TRBJ2-3,13,TRBV5-4,CASSLGYSDTQYF,TGTGCCAGCAGCTTGGGCTACTCAGATACGCAGTATTTT